What follows are 6 T cell receptor beta chains derived from one specimen sequenced in a study of technical replicates of blood from several donors (TCRdb year 2017). Libraries were made using the immunoSEQ multiplex PCR assay. TCRdb mirrors the immuneACCESS table, restricted to in-frame sequences. Some clones are absent from its copies; in checked studies, under half trace to an unresolved V gene, and the reason for the others is unknown. This sample lists around 80,000 clones; 89% were detected once. Jointly, the top ten make up 0.35% to 0.45% of the sample. Input material: T cells isolated from PBMCs. These receptor sequences come from a human donor in good health.

This chain connects TRBV5-5 to TRBJ2-7; 7 bases line up with TRBD1. V gave up 2 bases and J gave up 6 bases; unmatched junction bases: 8. Germline CDR1 and CDR2: SGHKS and YYEKEE (reference sequence). The CDR3 runs 14 residues. The CDR3 DNA reads as TGTGCCAGCAGCTTCTTGACAGGGTTGCCCGAGCAGTACTTC. Encoded protein: CASSFLTGLPEQYF.

This clone was observed once. CDR3 amino acids: CASSIGLNYEQYF. CDR3 nucleotide sequence: TGTGCCAGTAGTATCGGGTTAAACTACGAGCAGTACTTC. The gene calls are TRBV19 and TRBJ2-7, with D hard to call. Germline CDR1 LNHDA, CDR2 SQIVND (reference sequence). CDR3 length: 13 residues. V lost 3 bases to trimming and J lost 3 bases, with 9 bases between them.

This clone has a single count. This chain uses TRBV6-5 with TRBJ1-2; D not certain. Germline V lookup: CDR1 MNHEY, CDR2 SVGAGI. The germline V and J ends were trimmed by 10 bases and 3 bases, with 9 bases remaining between them. The CDR3 is made up of 11 amino acids. This chain's CDR3 is CATLIDYGYTF. In DNA form, the CDR3 reads TGTGCCACACTTATAGACTATGGCTACACCTTC.

CDR3 sequence (DNA): TGTGCCAGTAGTTCTAAAGAGGGAATCTATGGCTACACCTTC. It translates to CASSSKEGIYGYTF. The chain has TRBV19 and TRBJ1-2; D unclear. Trimming shortened V by 5 bases and J by 4 bases, and 14 bases separated the two germline ends. Germline V gene data show CDR1 as LNHDA and CDR2 as SQIVND (reference sequence). There are 14 residues in the CDR3.

The chain links TRBV2 to TRBJ2-7, with D possibly matching TRBD1 (6 bases). Germline lookup yields CDR1 SNHLY and CDR2 FYNNEI. Trimming shortened V by 7 bases and J by 1 base, and 11 bases separated the two germline ends. This CDR3 has 13 amino acids. CDR3: CASTRQDSYEQYF. The CDR3 nucleotides are TGTGCCAGCACCCGACAGGATTCCTACGAGCAGTACTTC.

The gene calls are TRBV7-3 and TRBJ2-5; D is uncertain. The V gene lost 2 bases and the J gene lost 1 base, with 5 bases spanning the gap. In germline, CDR1 is SGHTA, CDR2 FQGTGA. The CDR3 has 13 amino acids. DNA for the CDR3: TGTGCCAGCAGCTTAGGCACCCAAGAGACCCAGTACTTC. Translating it yields CASSLGTQETQYF.